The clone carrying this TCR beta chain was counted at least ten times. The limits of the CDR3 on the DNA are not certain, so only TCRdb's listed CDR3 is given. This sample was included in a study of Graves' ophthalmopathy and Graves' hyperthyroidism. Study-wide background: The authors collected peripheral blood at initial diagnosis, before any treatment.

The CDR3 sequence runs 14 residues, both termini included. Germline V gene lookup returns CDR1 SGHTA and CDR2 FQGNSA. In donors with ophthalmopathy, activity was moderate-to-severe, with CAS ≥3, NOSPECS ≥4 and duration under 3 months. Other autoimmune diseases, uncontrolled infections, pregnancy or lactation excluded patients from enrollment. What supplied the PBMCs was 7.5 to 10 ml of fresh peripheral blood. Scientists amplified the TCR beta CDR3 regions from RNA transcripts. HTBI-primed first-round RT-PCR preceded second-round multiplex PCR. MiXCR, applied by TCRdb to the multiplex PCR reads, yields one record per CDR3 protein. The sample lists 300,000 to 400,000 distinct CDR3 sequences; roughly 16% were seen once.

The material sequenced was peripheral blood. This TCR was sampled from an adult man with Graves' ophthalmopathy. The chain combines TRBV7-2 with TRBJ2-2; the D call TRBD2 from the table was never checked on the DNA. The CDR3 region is CASSSPSFPGSCFF.